The 18 T cell receptor beta chains below were found in one sample sequenced in a study of breast tumors, draining lymph nodes, adjacent tissues. TCRdb ran MiXCR on the multiplex PCR reads and lists one entry per CDR3 protein. The table shows around 150,000 distinct CDR3 sequences, with 30% to 35% occurring only once. Axillary draining lymph nodes of breast cancer patients supplied the node samples. The sample consisted of axillary lymph node tissue. The receptors were gathered from a female donor with breast cancer. Some clones in this sample may be carry-over from other donors' samples.

This clonotype was picked up a small number of times. V and J are TRBV25-1 and TRBJ1-1; D is undetermined. The germline V gene has CDR1 MGHDK and CDR2 SYGVNS. The CDR3 has 13 residues. V lost 3 bases and J 11 bases, leaving 16 bases between the germline ends. DNA of the CDR3: TGTGCCAGCAGTGATGGTGGCCACCCCAGGGCTTTCTTT. Amino acids: CASSDGGHPRAFF.

This clonotype was counted many times. The rearrangement uses TRBV6-1 and TRBJ1-6; 8 nucleotides match TRBD1. The germline V gene encodes CDR1 MNHNS and CDR2 SASEGT. This CDR3 has 16 residues. The junction had 9 bases not matched to a gene; V was cut back by 4 bases and J by 7 bases. For the CDR3, the DNA is TGTGCCAGCAGTGTAACCGCGGGACAGGCGAATTCACCCCTCCACTTT. Amino acid sequence: CASSVTAGQANSPLHF.

As concerns this clonotype: At one end, the junction sequence differs from germline, possibly due to a read error. For the CDR3, the DNA is TGTGTCAGCAGCCTGGGACAGGGTGGGGATTCACCCCTCCACTTT. Amino acids: CVSSLGQGGDSPLHF. This sequence joins TRBV5-4 and TRBJ1-6, with 9 bases fitting TRBD1. The CDR3 loop spans 15 amino acids. Germline V gene data show CDR1 as SGHNT and CDR2 as YYREEE (reference sequence).

This clonotype is a singleton in its sample. The CDR3: CATSDYRTGYGYTF. CDR3 bases: TGTGCCACCAGTGATTACCGGACAGGCTATGGCTACACCTTC. The chain carries TRBV24-1 and TRBJ1-2, with TRBD1 matching over 7 bases. The CDR3 contains 14 residues. The germline V gene has CDR1 KGHDR and CDR2 SFDVKD. V lost 2 bases to trimming and J lost 4 bases; unmatched junction nucleotides: 3.

This clonotype appeared many times. A much larger clone is a single base away; this may be a read error. The chain carries TRBV5-6 and TRBJ1-6; a weak D match, TRBD1 (5 bases). V was clipped by 7 bases and J by 11 bases, with 16 bases between them. The CDR3 loop spans 13 amino acids. Germline V gives CDR1 SGHDT, CDR2 YYEEEE. In nucleotides, the CDR3 is TGTGCCAGCGGTACGGAAGGGGCTACACCCCTCCACTTT. As protein: CASGTEGATPLHF.

Concerning this clonotype: This may arise from a read error, as a much more abundant clone is one base away. The J gene is TRBJ2-7, the V gene TRBV28; D ambiguous. Germline V gene lookup returns CDR1 MDHEN and CDR2 SYDVKM. The length of the CDR3 is 12 residues. CDR3 region: CASSSGSYGQYF. DNA of the CDR3: TGTGCCAGCAGTTCGGGTTCCTACGGGCAGTACTTC.

The table lists this clonotype with many counts. The chain has TRBV3-1 and TRBJ1-4; tentative D call: TRBD1 (6 bases). The CDR3 totals 15 residues. The germline V and J ends were trimmed by 1 base and 7 bases, with 13 bases remaining between them. CDR1 and CDR2 (germline): LGHDT, YNNKEL (reference sequence). The chain's CDR3 is CASSQGGPGREKLFF. The CDR3 nucleotides read TGTGCCAGCAGCCAAGGGGGGCCGGGTCGTGAAAAACTGTTTTTT.

This clonotype appeared once. The V call is TRBV7-2, the J call TRBJ2-7; 7 bases are shared with TRBD1. The CDR3 sequence is 16 residues long. The germline gives CDR1 SGHTA, CDR2 FQGNSA. Losses at the gene ends were 5 bases for V and 3 bases for J; bases not matched to a gene: 13. This CDR3 reads CASSQATDRSNYEQYV. For the CDR3, the DNA is TGTGCCAGCAGCCAAGCGACGGACAGGTCGAACTACGAGCAGTACGTC.

Ten or more counts support this clonotype. The chain is built from TRBV5-1 and TRBJ2-5; either TRBD1 or TRBD2 may fit D (5 bases each). This CDR3 spans 15 amino acids. V shed 5 bases and J shed 5 bases, with 19 bases lying between them. CDR1 and CDR2 (germline): SGHRS, YFSETQ. CDR3 nucleotides: TGCGCCAGCAGTTCTGGGACGGACGGGCACGAGACCCAGTACTTC. Amino acids: CASSSGTDGHETQYF.

V usage is TRBV2 and J usage is TRBJ2-3; D ambiguous. Trimming left V 6 bases short and J 0 bases short, with 10 bases between. This CDR3 has 14 residues. Germline V gene sequence: CDR1 SNHLY, CDR2 FYNNEI. In DNA form, the CDR3 reads TGTGCCAGCAGGGCGAACCCAAGCACAGATACGCAGTATTTT. The encoded protein is CASRANPSTDTQYF.

Ten or more counts support this clonotype. This chain uses TRBV18 with TRBJ2-1, with 7 bases lining up with TRBD1. CDR1 and CDR2 from the germline V gene are KGHSH and LQKENI. The CDR3 is made up of 16 amino acids. After removal of 0 bases from V and 4 bases from J, the junction contained 6 bases not matched to a gene. Here the CDR3 reads CASSPPRGTVYNEQFF. In nucleotides, the CDR3 is TGTGCCAGCTCACCACCTAGGGGGACAGTATACAATGAGCAGTTCTTC.

Comments on this clonotype: One junction end does not reproduce the germline sequence, and a read error may be involved. The chain links TRBV15 to TRBJ1-6; D is unclear. The CDR3 is 9 residues long. Germline lookup yields CDR1 LNHNV and CDR2 YYDKDF (reference sequence). CDR3 in DNA: TGCTCCTATAATTCACCCCTCCACTTT. Its translation: CSYNSPLHF.

This clonotype has a count of ten or more. J is TRBJ2-3 and V is TRBV5-1, with 11 bases that match TRBD2. The CDR3 runs 17 residues. From germline, CDR1 is SGHRS and CDR2 YFSETQ. With 7 bases clipped from V and 0 bases from J, the junction kept 10 bases outside the gene matches. The CDR3 region has the DNA TGCGCCAGCCTGCGTGGTAGCGGGGGGGGGAGCACAGATACGCAGTATTTT. Protein product: CASLRGSGGGSTDTQYF.

The chain links TRBV4-1 to TRBJ1-1; 7 nucleotides match TRBD1. The CDR3 loop spans 17 amino acids. Germline V CDR1 and CDR2: MGHRA, YSYEKL. Trimming took 5 bases from V and 3 from J; bases not matched to a gene: 15. The CDR3 sequence: CASSLRTGLKEDTEAFF. The CDR3 DNA is TGCGCCAGCAGCTTACGGACAGGTCTAAAGGAGGACACTGAAGCTTTCTTT.

This clonotype was detected many times. This rearrangement joins TRBV19 to TRBJ2-7; no definite D call. The V gene lost 5 bases and the J gene lost 1 base, with 12 bases spanning the gap. The CDR3 is 14 residues long. Germline lookup yields CDR1 LNHDA and CDR2 SQIVND (reference sequence). The CDR3 is CASSPVGFSYEQYF. The CDR3 DNA sequence: TGTGCCAGTAGTCCCGTTGGATTTTCCTACGAGCAGTACTTC. The complete variable domain, with remaining parts taken from reference TRBV19 and TRBJ2-7, reads DGGITQSPKYLFRKEGQNVTLSCEQNLNHDAMYWYRQDPGQGLRLIYYSQIVNDFQKGDIAEGYSVSREKKESFPLTVTSAQKNPTAFYLCASSPVGFSYEQYFGPGTRLTVT.

In this sample, this clonotype turned up many times. This chain joins TRBV10-3 and TRBJ2-7, with 7 bases matching TRBD2. CDR1 is ENHRY and CDR2 is SYGVKD in the germline V gene. Losses at the gene ends were 3 bases for V and 7 bases for J; bases not matched to a gene: 12. The CDR3 length is 15 residues. The CDR3 DNA is TGTGCCATCAGTGACCTTTGGGGAGGGGCGGGAGAGCAGTACGTC. Translated, it gives CAISDLWGGAGEQYV.

This clonotype has a count of ten or more. V and J are TRBV20-1 and TRBJ2-3, with TRBD2 matching over 7 bases. Per the germline V gene, CDR1 is DFQATT and CDR2 is SNEGSKA (reference sequence). CDR3 length: 14 amino acids. J gave up 6 bases and V 1 base, and 7 bases lay outside the gene matches. The CDR3 DNA reads as TGCAGTGCTAGAGTGGGAGCGGGGTCTGATACGCAGTATTTT. It specifies CSARVGAGSDTQYF.

This clonotype was counted at least ten times. The CDR3 spells CASSVLYEQFF. The CDR3 nucleotides are TGTGCCAGCAGTGTACTCTATGAGCAGTTCTTC. The rearrangement uses TRBV6-1 and TRBJ2-1; unclear D gene. V was cut by 4 bases and J by 8 bases, with 6 bases left in between. CDR1 MNHNS and CDR2 SASEGT come from the germline V gene. CDR3 length equals 11 residues.